This T cell receptor beta chain was documented in a study of identifying expanded T cells in peripheral blood (dated by TCRdb to the late 2010s). In the study overall: Technical replicates were generated by sequencing separate aliquots of the same genomic DNA pool, with four replicates compared pairwise. General findings and caveats noted by the study authors: Across all healthy-donor time intervals, the beta-binomial model significantly lowered both the number of clones called differentially abundant and the false-positive rate. Variance in clone template counts between roughly two-week samples significantly increased with total template count across all healthy donors. The authors expected that biological variance in healthy repertoires might rise further over much longer intervals, such as months to years. The binomial model flagged approximately 1.3 differentially abundant clones between technical replicates but around 16 over around two weeks and 19 over approximately 4 weeks.

TCRbeta CDR3 regions were profiled by bias-controlled multiplex PCR amplification of genomic DNA with the immunoSEQ Assay. The original pipeline was this. To quantify the absolute abundance of each unique TCRbeta CDR3 region, the sequences were collapsed and filtered. Differential abundance was assessed using a binomial (Fisher-equivalent) model and a beta-binomial model in which time-dependent variance fitted from healthy donors was added. Clones with fewer than 5 combined templates were removed, and differential abundance was called for clones with a Benjamini-Hochberg FDR below 0.01. Beta-binomial variance was modeled as a function of total template count across the two samples using the form v = (b*log(k)+a)^2. What TCRdb holds here is the immuneACCESS table cut down to in-frame rearrangements. Part of the clones is not present; checked against another copy, under half of the missing clones reflect an unresolved V gene, and the others are unexplained. From that table come the V and J calls and clone size; the DNA was used to work out D and trimming. In this sample the table shows some 120,000 clones, more than 80% of which occur a single time. 3.3% of the sample goes to the ten largest clones.

Worth noting for this clone: Its target antigen remains unknown. Nothing much larger sits one base from this clone, and base qualities are not available.

No immune events, such as infections, were documented for the healthy donors during the collection period. Time-dependent variance in a beta-binomial model of T-cell clone differential abundance was calibrated using healthy-donor blood repertoires as a training cohort. The training cohort comprised 10 healthy donors, 3 female and 7 male. On average the donors were around 44 years old, and their ages spanned about 29 to 65 years. Whole blood from each healthy donor was obtained from a commercial supplier and was collected at three time points about 15 days apart. Genomic DNA was extracted from unsorted whole blood for immunosequencing. The receptor's source is a person aged 18 to 75 in good health. The sequencing input was blood.

The CDR3 corresponds to CASSSRESQPQHF. The DNA sequence follows: TGTGCCAGCAGCTCCAGGGAGAGTCAGCCCCAGCATTTT. The sequence joins TRBV6-5 to TRBJ1-5; tentative D gene TRBD1, with 5 bases matching. For CDR1 and CDR2, the germline V gene lists MNHEY and SVGAGI. V is clipped by 6 bases and J by 6 bases, and the sequence between their germline boundaries is 12 bases long. From the cysteine up to the phenylalanine, the CDR3 has a length of 13 residues. Left in the record is the CDR3 DNA by itself, 39 bases read in frame from the first base.